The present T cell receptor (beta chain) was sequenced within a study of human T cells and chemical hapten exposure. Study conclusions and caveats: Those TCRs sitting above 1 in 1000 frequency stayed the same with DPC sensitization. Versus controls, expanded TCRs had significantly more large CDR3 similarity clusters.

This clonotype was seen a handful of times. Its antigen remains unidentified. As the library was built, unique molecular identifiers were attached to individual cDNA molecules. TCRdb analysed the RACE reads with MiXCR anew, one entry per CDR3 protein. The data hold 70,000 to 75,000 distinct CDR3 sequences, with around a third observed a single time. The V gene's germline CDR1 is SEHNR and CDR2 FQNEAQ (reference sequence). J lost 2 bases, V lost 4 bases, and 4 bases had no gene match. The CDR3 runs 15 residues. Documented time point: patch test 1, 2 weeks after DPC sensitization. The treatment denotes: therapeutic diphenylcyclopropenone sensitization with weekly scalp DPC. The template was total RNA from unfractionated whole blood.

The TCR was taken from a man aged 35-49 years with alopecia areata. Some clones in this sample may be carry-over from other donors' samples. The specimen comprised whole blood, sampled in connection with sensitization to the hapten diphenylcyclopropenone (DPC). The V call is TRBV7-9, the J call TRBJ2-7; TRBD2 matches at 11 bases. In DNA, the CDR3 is TGTGCCAGCAGCTCACTAGCGGGAGCCACCTACGAGCAGTACTTC. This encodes CASSSLAGATYEQYF.